This TCR beta chain was sequenced for a study of siplizumab effects on memory and regulatory T cells. Study-wide results and caveats: Alloreactive sequences from unstimulated CD4+ memory cells fell significantly with siplizumab.

Trimming removed 3 bases at V and 0 bases at J, with 11 bases between. Per germline, CDR1 SGDLS and CDR2 YYNGEE. The CDR3 covers 15 residues. In regard to this clone: Its antigen is as yet unknown.

Assay: immunoSEQ multiplex PCR; the TCRdb copy retains only in-frame clones and omits some. The table lists some 62,000 clones, roughly 83% of them singletons, with roughly 3.8% in the top ten. The sequenced material came from memory CD4+ T cells sorted from blood. The sequence came from a human donor in good health. V gene TRBV9 combines with J gene TRBJ2-3, with D possibly matching TRBD1 (6 bases). In DNA, the CDR3 is TGTGCCAGCAGCGCAGGGGCGACTAGCACAGATACGCAGTATTTT. Protein sequence: CASSAGATSTDTQYF.